This TCR beta chain was identified in a study of Graves' ophthalmopathy and Graves' hyperthyroidism. Amplified TCR beta CDR3 regions were obtained using RNA transcripts as template. HTBI primers primed a first-round RT-PCR, and a second-round multiplex PCR followed. TCRdb re-derived calls from the multiplex PCR reads in MiXCR, one entry per CDR3 protein. The repertoire includes around 1,000,000 distinct CDR3 sequences, about two fifths of them detected once, and around 10% sits in the top ten. The table lists this clonotype with a count of one. Pregnant or lactating patients and those with other autoimmune diseases or uncontrolled infections were excluded. Germline V gene lookup returns CDR1 SEHNR and CDR2 FQNEAQ (reference sequence). Between the trimmed V and J ends, which lost 4 bases and 11 bases, there was a span of 21 bases. The CDR3 loop spans 16 amino acids.

The V and J genes are TRBV7-9 and TRBJ2-6; D is perhaps TRBD1 (5 bases). The receptor was derived from an adult man with Graves' hyperthyroidism. Sequenced material: peripheral blood or thyroid tissue (not recorded which). The DNA for the CDR3 is TGTGCCAGCAGCTCAAGCGACAGCTCCATTGCCTACGTCCTGACTTTC. Translated: CASSSSDSSIAYVLTF.